Below are 14 T cell receptor beta chains sequenced from a single sample in a study of post-analysis software for immune sequencing data. Their antigen targets remain unknown. Study findings and constraints: Comparison of patients with controls showed 4 to 6 TRBV segments more frequent in patients, TRBV5-6, TRBV5-1 and TRBV20-1 among them.

Tagging with unique molecular identifiers was a feature of the TCR beta cDNA libraries. TCRdb re-analysed the PCR reads in MiXCR, keeping a single row per CDR3 protein. The repertoire holds fewer than 900,000 distinct CDR3 sequences, with about 45% as singletons. Sequencing input: blood. The receptor source for this set is a girl aged 10 to 17 with multiple sclerosis.

CDR3: CASSLPGRVDTEAFF. CDR3 DNA: TGTGCCAGCAGTTTACCAGGGAGGGTGGACACTGAAGCTTTCTTT. The rearrangement links TRBV28 to TRBJ1-1; TRBD1 is a possible D gene (5 bases). The germline V gene has CDR1 MDHEN and CDR2 SYDVKM. The length of the CDR3 is 15 residues. Trimming removed 2 bases from V and 3 bases from J, with 13 bases in between.

This clonotype was counted at least ten times. The J gene is TRBJ1-2, the V gene TRBV7-9; 9 positions agree with TRBD1. CDR1 is SEHNR and CDR2 is FQNEAQ in the germline V gene (reference sequence). The CDR3 runs 16 residues. The junction had 15 bases not matched to a gene; V was cut back by 3 bases and J by 10 bases. CDR3 DNA sequence: TGTGCCAGCAGCTTTCTCCCGGGACAGGGTCCTATGGACTACACCTTC. Translation gives CASSFLPGQGPMDYTF.

The chain joins TRBV7-9 to TRBJ1-1, with D maybe TRBD1 (5 bases). The V gene lost 7 bases and the J gene lost 1 base, with 10 bases spanning the gap. CDR3 length: 13 amino acids. CDR1 and CDR2 from the germline V gene are SEHNR and FQNEAQ (reference sequence). The CDR3 region is CASTSDTNTEAFF. The CDR3, as DNA: TGTGCCAGCACCTCGGACACGAACACTGAAGCTTTCTTT. Using reference TRBV7-9 and TRBJ1-1 for the parts outside the CDR3, the full variable domain is DTGVSQNPRHKITKRGQNVTFRCDPISEHNRLYWYRQTLGQGPEFLTYFQNEAQLEKSRLLSDRFSAERPKGSFSTLEIQRTEQGDSAMYLCASTSDTNTEAFFGQGTRLTVV.

The rearrangement uses TRBV12-3 or TRBV12-4 and TRBJ2-1; weak D call: TRBD2 (5 bases). Trimming removed 1 base from V and 8 bases from J, with 15 bases in between. CDR3 length: 15 residues. CDR3 region: CASSLEVGITHEQFF. Written as DNA, the CDR3 is TGTGCCAGCAGTTTAGAGGTCGGGATTACCCATGAGCAGTTCTTC.

This chain connects TRBV6-1 to TRBJ2-3, with TRBD2 identical over 7 bases. Trimming at V came to 5 bases and at J to 4 bases, leaving 9 bases not matched to a gene. CDR1 and CDR2 from the germline V gene are MNHNS and SASEGT. The CDR3 covers 15 residues. The CDR3, as DNA: TGTGCCAGCAGTCCTCCAGCGGGAAGTGCAGATACGCAGTATTTT. Its protein product is CASSPPAGSADTQYF.

The rearrangement links TRBV10-3 to TRBJ2-5; D gene unclear. Germline-derived CDR1 and CDR2 are ENHRY and SYGVKD. The CDR3 spans 13 residues. Deletions cut 3 bases from V and 5 bases from J, with 10 bases between. DNA of the CDR3: TGTGCCATCAGTGACGGGCAGTGGGAGACCCAGTACTTC. Its protein is CAISDGQWETQYF.

This rearrangement joins TRBV24-1 to TRBJ2-7, with 8 bases fitting TRBD1. V trimming: 9 bases; J trimming: 6 bases; junction bases outside the gene matches: 9. There are 13 residues in the CDR3. Germline CDR1 reads KGHDR; CDR2 reads SFDVKD. CDR3 amino acids: CATSGGPYGEQYF. The DNA of the CDR3 is TGTGCCACCTCAGGGGGCCCGTACGGCGAGCAGTACTTC.

The chain joins TRBV12-3 or TRBV12-4 to TRBJ1-1; D not certain. Between the trimmed V and J ends, which lost 7 bases and 3 bases, there was a span of 15 bases. The CDR3 has 14 residues. The CDR3 protein is CASTPRLLDTEAFF. The CDR3 DNA follows: TGTGCCAGCACTCCAAGACTTCTGGACACTGAAGCTTTCTTT.

The V call is TRBV6-1, the J call TRBJ2-2; the match to TRBD2 covers 9 bases. There are 18 residues in the CDR3. Germline CDR1 and CDR2: MNHNS and SASEGT. Trimming took 6 bases from V and 7 from J; bases not matched to a gene: 18. CDR3 residues: CASRGGREGPRFIGELFF. The CDR3 DNA sequence: TGTGCCAGCAGAGGAGGGCGGGAGGGCCCCAGATTTATCGGGGAGCTGTTTTTT.

This clonotype was counted a few times. The V call is TRBV7-9, the J call TRBJ2-7, with D tentatively TRBD2 (9 bases). V shed 5 bases and J shed 2 bases, with 16 bases lying between them. The CDR3 covers 15 residues. From germline, CDR1 is SEHNR and CDR2 FQNEAQ (reference sequence). CDR3 sequence (DNA): TGTGCCAGCAGCCAGGGGGCTAGCGGGACCTACGAGCAGTACTTC. It yields the protein CASSQGASGTYEQYF. Using reference TRBV7-9 and TRBJ2-7 for the parts outside the CDR3, the full variable domain is DTGVSQNPRHKITKRGQNVTFRCDPISEHNRLYWYRQTLGQGPEFLTYFQNEAQLEKSRLLSDRFSAERPKGSFSTLEIQRTEQGDSAMYLCASSQGASGTYEQYFGPGTRLTVT.

The gene calls are TRBV4-3 and TRBJ2-1; perhaps TRBD2 as D (6 bases). CDR3 size: 16 residues. Trimming cost V 8 bases and J 8 bases, with 25 bases left between them. Germline lookup yields CDR1 LGHNA and CDR2 YSLEER. This CDR3 is CASSPGPGSQSDEQFF. In nucleotides, the CDR3 is TGCGCCAGCTCCCCAGGGCCCGGGAGCCAGAGCGATGAGCAGTTCTTC.

The CDR3 DNA is TGTGCCAGCAGTTTAGGGCTAGAACCACAAGAGACCCAGTACTTC. Its protein is CASSLGLEPQETQYF. This chain joins TRBV12-3 or TRBV12-4 and TRBJ2-5; D gene uncertain. CDR3 length equals 15 residues. Trimming removed 1 base from V and 2 bases from J, with 11 bases in between.

The chain employs TRBV10-3 and TRBJ2-2, with 9 bases matching TRBD2. The CDR3 is 16 residues long. J was trimmed by 5 bases and V by 6 bases; bases with no gene match: 10. Germline V lookup: CDR1 ENHRY, CDR2 SYGVKD. The chain's CDR3 is CAIRDSEAGGTGELFF. In nucleotides, the CDR3 is TGTGCCATCAGGGACTCCGAGGCGGGAGGGACCGGGGAGCTGTTTTTT.

This clonotype was seen a few times. The V call is TRBV15, the J call TRBJ2-1; possibly TRBD1 or TRBD2 for D (6 bases each). Trimming pared 0 bases from V and 0 bases from J, leaving 12 bases between. Germline CDR1 reads LNHNV; CDR2 reads YYDKDF (reference sequence). CDR3 length: 17 residues. The chain's CDR3 is CATSRDRGVRSYNEQFF. CDR3 nucleotide sequence: TGTGCCACCAGCAGAGATAGGGGGGTACGCTCCTACAATGAGCAGTTCTTC.